This T cell receptor beta chain was sequenced in a study of T cell repertoires in cytomegalovirus infection. TCRdb reanalysed the reads using MiXCR and keeps one entry per CDR3 protein. The sample records about 320,000 distinct CDR3 sequences, 8% to 10% being singletons. General study findings and limits: In two of eight donors, the top clonotype was HLA-C-restricted CMV-specific.

This clonotype was observed a few times. Its antigen is not known. V dropped 3 bases and J dropped 4 bases, with 16 bases sitting between them. This CDR3 is 15 amino acids long. Germline CDR1 reads LNHDA; CDR2 reads SQIVND (reference sequence). This chain links TRBV19 with TRBJ2-7; D is perhaps TRBD2 (6 bases). The clonotype was recovered from a human donor in good health (CMV status not recorded). Some clones in this sample may be carry-over from other donors' samples. Sequencing was done on a sample of PBMCs. The CDR3 loop is CASSIGGGITYEQYF. The CDR3 DNA reads TGTGCCAGTAGTATCGGAGGCGGGATAACGTACGAGCAGTACTTC. The complete variable domain, with remaining parts taken from reference TRBV19 and TRBJ2-7, reads DGGITQSPKYLFRKEGQNVTLSCEQNLNHDAMYWYRQDPGQGLRLIYYSQIVNDFQKGDIAEGYSVSREKKESFPLTVTSAQKNPTAFYLCASSIGGGITYEQYFGPGTRLTVT.